This TCR beta chain derives from a study of beta chain features in type 1 diabetes. Expressed TCRB transcripts got sequenced, as all isolated RNA was reverse transcribed. TCRdb keeps only in-frame clones here, not all; method: immunoSEQ multiplex PCR. Here the sample spans about 290,000 clones, approximately 8.1% being singletons. Per the germline V gene, CDR1 is SGHTS and CDR2 is YDEGEE. This CDR3 has 12 amino acids. V lost 0 bases and J 5 bases, leaving 6 bases between the germline ends. This chain joins TRBV5-8 and TRBJ2-7; D is uncertain. This sequence originates from a woman younger than 35 in good health. Sequencing input: central memory CD4+ T cells from blood. The CDR3, as DNA: TGTGCCAGCAGCTTGGACTTCAACGAGCAGTACTTC. It encodes CASSLDFNEQYF.